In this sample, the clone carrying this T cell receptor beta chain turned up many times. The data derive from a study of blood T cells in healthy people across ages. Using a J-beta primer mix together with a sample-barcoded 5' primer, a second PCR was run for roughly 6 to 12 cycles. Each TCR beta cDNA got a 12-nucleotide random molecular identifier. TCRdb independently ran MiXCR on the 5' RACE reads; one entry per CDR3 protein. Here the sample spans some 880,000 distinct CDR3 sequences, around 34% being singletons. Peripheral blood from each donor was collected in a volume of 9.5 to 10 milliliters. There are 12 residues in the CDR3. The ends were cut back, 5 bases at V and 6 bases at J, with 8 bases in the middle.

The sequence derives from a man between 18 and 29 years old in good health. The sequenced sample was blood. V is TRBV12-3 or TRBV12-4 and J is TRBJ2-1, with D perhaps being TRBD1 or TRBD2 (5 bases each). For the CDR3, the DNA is TGTGCCAGCAGTCCCGGGGCCAATGAGCAGTTCTTC. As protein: CASSPGANEQFF.